Described below is a single T cell receptor (beta chain) sequence and its context. This sample stems from a study of blood T cell repertoires in COVID-19. Clones were sequenced by immunoSEQ multiplex PCR, and TCRdb holds only the in-frame ones, with some missing. Of under 300,000 clones in the sample, about nine tenths were seen once. The CDR3 is 11 amino acids. Germline CDR1 is MNHNY and CDR2 is SVGAGI (reference sequence). V was trimmed by 3 bases and J by 7 bases, leaving 4 bases between them. The sequence was collected from a man aged 60-69 years who had recovered from COVID-19. Material for sequencing was peripheral blood. The genes are TRBV6-6 and TRBJ2-1; no clear D. DNA for the CDR3: TGTGCCAGCAGTTATTCTAATGAGCAGTTCTTC. Translating gives CASSYSNEQFF.